Only a few counts were recorded for the clone carrying this T cell receptor (beta chain). No antigen is known for it. The CDR3 length is 13 residues. Germline loops: CDR1 SGHAT, CDR2 FQNNGV. V lost 3 bases, J lost 4 bases, and 9 bases lay in between. This record comes from a study of OX40 agonist ivuxolimab in advanced cancers. Study conclusions and caveats: Some nonresponders additionally presented with little normalized T-cell clonal expansion.

Data came from immunoSEQ multiplex PCR; TCRdb stores just in-frame clones and leaves some out. The sample gives approximately 65,000 clones, roughly 86% of which show up once; 0.85% to 1.4% is in the top ten. The gene calls are TRBV11-2 and TRBJ1-1; the D is unclear. The specimen was CD4+ or CD8+ T cells sorted from blood, collected in a trial of the OX40 agonist ivuxolimab. This receptor was identified in an adult with an advanced solid tumor such as melanoma, head and neck, liver or kidney cancer. This CDR3 reads CASSLERLTEAFF. As DNA, the CDR3 is TGTGCCAGCAGCTTGGAACGGCTCACTGAAGCTTTCTTT.